This T cell receptor (beta chain) was captured in a study of blood T cell repertoires in COVID-19. As for the study in general: Samples of COVID-19 (acute and convalescent) were obtained from the United States, Italy and Spain.

V gave up 5 bases and J gave up 2 bases, with 13 bases separating them. The germline V gene encodes CDR1 LGHNT and CDR2 FRNRAP. The CDR3 has 14 residues. This clone appeared once. Per the study methods: Researchers report that nucleated cell counts were estimated from reference gene primer amplification. Assay used: immunoSEQ multiplex PCR; TCRdb lists only in-frame clones, some missing. V, J and clone size are those of that table, while D and trimming were read from the DNA. This sample has 200,000 to 250,000 clones, with about 88% found just once. The chain has TRBV12-5 and TRBJ2-7, with D tentatively TRBD2 (7 bases). Material: peripheral blood. This TCR derives from a woman aged 55-70 years with acute or convalescent COVID-19. The CDR3 DNA reads TGTGCTAGTGGTCCTAGGGGGGGGACCTACGAGCAGTACTTC. Protein product: CASGPRGGTYEQYF.